One sample yielded the 10 T cell receptor beta chains listed below, sequenced in a study of cytomegalovirus exposure and HLA in healthy donors. Sequencing used immunoSEQ multiplex PCR; TCRdb keeps in-frame clones, though not all of them. The sample yields some 140,000 clones, roughly nine tenths seen once. What was sequenced was PBMCs. The receptors were sampled from a man aged 18 to 30 in good health and CMV-seronegative.

The V and J genes are TRBV30 and TRBJ2-7; D is possibly TRBD1 (6 bases). This CDR3 contains 14 residues. CDR1 and CDR2 (germline): GTSNPN, SVGIG (reference sequence). V was trimmed by 0 bases and J by 3 bases, leaving 12 bases between them. This chain's CDR3 is CAWSVQGRSYEQYF. Here the CDR3 DNA reads TGTGCCTGGAGTGTACAGGGCAGAAGCTACGAGCAGTACTTC.

The chain uses TRBV28 and TRBJ2-1; D gene ambiguous. Germline-derived CDR1 and CDR2 are MDHEN and SYDVKM. V gave up 3 bases and J gave up 2 bases, with 17 bases separating them. The CDR3 consists of 17 residues. CDR3 loop: CASSFEALRSTYNEQFF. Written as DNA, the CDR3 is TGTGCCAGCAGTTTTGAGGCACTCCGTTCCACCTACAATGAGCAGTTCTTC.

Only a few counts were recorded for this clone. The chain links TRBV10-3 to TRBJ1-2; D is possibly TRBD1 (6 bases). CDR1 is ENHRY and CDR2 is SYGVKD in the germline V gene. With 6 bases removed from V and 3 bases from J, the gap between germline ends came to 14 bases. The CDR3 spans 14 residues. The CDR3 nucleotides read TGTGCCATCAGCGTCACAGGGATGGACTATGGCTACACCTTC. Amino acids: CAISVTGMDYGYTF.

The chain couples TRBV7-6 to TRBJ2-5; a possible D gene is TRBD2 (6 bases). There are 15 residues in the CDR3. Germline V gene sequence: CDR1 SGHVS, CDR2 FNYEAQ. The ends were cut back, 5 bases at V and 0 bases at J, with 13 bases in the middle. CDR3 nucleotide sequence: TGTGCCAGCAGCACAGCGACTAGTAACCAAGAGACCCAGTACTTC. Translation gives CASSTATSNQETQYF.

With regard to this clone: Other DNA sequences in the sample encode the same CDR3. The rearrangement uses TRBV10-3 and TRBJ2-1; the D gene is possibly TRBD1 (6 bases). CDR1 is ENHRY, CDR2 SYGVKD, per germline. Trimming removed 2 bases from V and 0 bases from J, with 8 bases in between. CDR3 size: 15 residues. CDR3 region: CAISEGGGSYNEQFF. The CDR3 region has the DNA TGTGCCATCAGTGAGGGGGGCGGCTCCTACAATGAGCAGTTCTTC.

The chain links TRBV16 to TRBJ2-1; D is possibly TRBD2 (6 bases). Trimming removed 4 bases at V and 0 bases at J, with 10 bases between. Germline V gives CDR1 KGHSY, CDR2 FQNENV. The CDR3 runs to 15 residues. The CDR3 nucleotides read TGTGCCAGCAGCCCGGGACTGATCTCCTACAATGAGCAGTTCTTC. As protein: CASSPGLISYNEQFF. Full variable domain (outside the CDR3, taken from reference TRBV16 and TRBJ2-1): GEEVAQTPKHLVRGEGQKAKLYCAPIKGHSYVFWYQQVLKNEFKFLISFQNENVFDETGMPKERFSAKCLPNSPCSLEIQATKLEDSAVYFCASSPGLISYNEQFFGPGTRLTVL.

V usage is TRBV4-1 and J usage is TRBJ2-1; no clear D. CDR1 is MGHRA, CDR2 YSYEKL, per germline. This CDR3 comprises 16 residues. Trimming took off 2 bases at V and 2 bases at J, with 13 bases between the two ends. The CDR3: CASSQIGQRTYNEQFF. The CDR3 DNA follows: TGCGCCAGCAGCCAAATAGGCCAGCGAACCTACAATGAGCAGTTCTTC.

This clone has a handful of counts. The rearrangement joins TRBV18 to TRBJ2-7, with 10 bases identical to TRBD1. Germline lookup yields CDR1 KGHSH and CDR2 LQKENI. With 6 bases clipped from V and 2 bases from J, the junction kept 7 bases outside the gene matches. The CDR3 covers 15 residues. CDR3 amino acids: CASSPSGQGTYEQYF. As DNA, the CDR3 is TGTGCCAGCTCGCCCTCGGGACAGGGGACCTACGAGCAGTACTTC.

This chain joins TRBV11-2 and TRBJ1-1; D perhaps matches TRBD1 (5 bases). The V end lost 0 bases, the J end lost 7 bases, and 12 bases lay between the germline ends. Germline V CDR1 and CDR2: SGHAT, FQNNGV. The CDR3 is made up of 14 amino acids. The CDR3 sequence: CASSLEGRAVEAFF. CDR3 in DNA: TGTGCCAGCAGCTTAGAGGGCAGGGCTGTTGAAGCTTTCTTT.

The V call is TRBV27, the J call TRBJ2-1, with a possible D match to TRBD2 (6 bases). The V end was cut by 2 bases, the J end by 4 bases, with 9 bases between. CDR1 and CDR2 (germline): MNHEY, SMNVEV (reference sequence). The CDR3 length is 14 residues. CDR3 bases: TGTGCCAGCAGTTTAAGCCGGGGGTACAATGAGCAGTTCTTC. This sequence encodes CASSLSRGYNEQFF.